These T cell receptor beta chains were read from a single sample in a study of post-analysis software for immune sequencing data. TCRdb re-called the PCR reads with MiXCR, one entry per CDR3 protein. The repertoire includes about 200,000 distinct CDR3 sequences, approximately 28% of them detected once, and about 3.7% sits in the top ten. Sequenced material: blood. These receptors were collected from a girl under 18 with multiple sclerosis. The CDR3 runs from the conserved cysteine through the conserved F or W. Each record gives: CDR3 length, clone size, J gene, V gene, D gene, CDR3 protein, CDR3 DNA. D genes are given only for firm matches. Clone size appears in some rows only: once, few, many, or a class for an expanded clone.

>14|NA|TRBJ2-2|TRBV7-3|NA
CASSLSWGTGELFF
TGTGCCAGCAGCTTATCATGGGGTACCGGGGAGCTGTTTTTT
>14|many|TRBJ2-1|TRBV29-1|TRBD1
CSVLSRDRGDEQFF
TGCAGCGTCCTCAGCCGGGACAGGGGCGATGAGCAGTTCTTC
>15|NA|TRBJ1-4|TRBV12-3/TRBV12-4|NA
CASSSRTEYNEKLFF
TGTGCCAGCAGTTCCCGGACGGAATATAATGAAAAACTGTTTTTT
>14|many|TRBJ2-1|TRBV5-8|NA
CASRPKAIDNEQFF
TGTGCCAGCAGACCCAAAGCCATCGACAATGAGCAGTTCTTC
>15|many|TRBJ2-7|TRBV7-2|TRBD2
CASSPLGASGYEQYF
TGTGCCAGCAGCCCACTCGGGGCTAGCGGCTACGAGCAGTACTTC
>16|many|TRBJ2-3|TRBV20-1|TRBD2
CSATGLAGTSTDTQYF
TGCAGTGCTACAGGACTAGCGGGGACTAGCACAGATACGCAGTATTTT
>14|NA|TRBJ2-1|TRBV29-1|TRBD1
CGVPGQGVMDEQFF
TGCGGCGTGCCAGGACAGGGGGTCATGGATGAGCAGTTCTTC
>11|NA|TRBJ2-3|TRBV29-1|NA
CSVEYTDTQYF
TGCAGCGTTGAGTACACAGATACGCAGTATTTT
>15|NA|TRBJ1-4|TRBV20-1|NA
CSARDNIRGYEKLFF
TGCAGTGCTAGAGATAATATCCGGGGGTACGAAAAACTGTTTTTT
>17|many|TRBJ2-7|TRBV27|NA
CASSSRIRERSSYEQYF
TGTGCCAGCAGTTCTCGTATTAGGGAGAGGAGCTCCTACGAGCAGTACTTC
>14|many|TRBJ2-7|TRBV29-1|NA
CSVGEEGTSYEQYF
TGCAGCGTTGGAGAGGAAGGGACCTCCTACGAGCAGTACTTC
>13|many|TRBJ2-5|TRBV7-8|TRBD1
CASSWGQQETQYF
TGTGCCAGCAGCTGGGGACAGCAAGAGACCCAGTACTTC
>10|many|TRBJ1-1|TRBV29-1|NA
CSVQRQGGFF
TGCAGCGTGCAGCGCCAAGGAGGTTTCTTT
>16|few|TRBJ2-3|TRBV7-7|TRBD2
CAGSLLAGGNLDTQYF
TGTGCCGGCAGCTTACTAGCGGGAGGGAATCTGGATACGCAGTATTTT
>17|NA|TRBJ2-7|TRBV5-1|TRBD2
CASSWPKTGLAGGEQYF
TGCGCCAGCAGCTGGCCAAAAACAGGACTAGCGGGAGGCGAGCAGTACTTC
>14|many|TRBJ1-2|TRBV29-1|NA
CSETVTPSNYGYTF
TGCAGTGAAACCGTAACCCCATCTAACTATGGCTACACCTTC
>12|NA|TRBJ1-1|TRBV5-1|NA
CASSCPVTEAFF
TGCGCCAGCAGCTGTCCGGTAACTGAAGCTTTCTTT
>15|NA|TRBJ2-7|TRBV20-1|TRBD2
CSAPPGLASYNEQYF
TGCAGTGCTCCGCCGGGACTAGCTTCCTACAATGAGCAGTACTTC
>15|NA|TRBJ2-2|TRBV6-1|NA
CASIDWDRYTGGLFF
TGTGCCAGCATAGATTGGGACAGATACACCGGGGGGCTGTTTTTT
>13|many|TRBJ2-1|TRBV12-3/TRBV12-4|TRBD1
CASTRQGSNEQFF
TGTGCCAGCACCCGACAGGGATCGAATGAGCAGTTCTTC
>14|NA|TRBJ2-7|TRBV20-1|NA
CSARKGANSYEQYF
TGCAGTGCTCGCAAGGGCGCAAACTCCTACGAGCAGTACTTC
>13|few|TRBJ2-7|TRBV28|NA
CASSLPGAREQYF
TGTGCCAGCAGTTTACCCGGGGCGCGGGAGCAGTACTTC
>14|many|TRBJ2-1|TRBV12-3/TRBV12-4|NA
CASSVGGVYNEQFF
TGTGCCAGCAGTGTCGGGGGAGTTTACAATGAGCAGTTCTTC
>15|NA|TRBJ1-4|TRBV27|NA
CASSLSASPNEKLFF
TGTGCCAGCAGTTTATCGGCCAGCCCTAATGAAAAACTGTTTTTT
>11|NA|TRBJ2-3|TRBV12-3/TRBV12-4|NA
CASRRADTQYF
TGTGCCAGCAGGAGGGCAGATACGCAGTATTTT
>12|many|TRBJ2-3|TRBV11-2|NA
CASSFRVDTQYF
TGTGCCAGCAGCTTTCGAGTGGATACGCAGTATTTT
>15|NA|TRBJ1-2|TRBV28|NA
CASKTALKGTDGYTF
TGTGCCAGCAAAACAGCTCTCAAGGGGACTGATGGCTACACCTTC
>16|NA|TRBJ1-4|TRBV29-1|TRBD1
CSVRTGPLTHNEKLFF
TGCAGCGTACGGACAGGCCCGCTAACTCATAATGAAAAACTGTTTTTT
>17|few|TRBJ1-1|TRBV10-3|NA
CAISETRGGARNTEAFF
TGTGCCATCAGTGAGACGAGAGGAGGGGCGAGGAACACTGAAGCTTTCTTT
>15|many|TRBJ2-1|TRBV15|NA
CATSRPNKGYNEQFF
TGTGCCACCAGCAGACCCAACAAGGGCTACAATGAGCAGTTCTTC
>13|many|TRBJ1-2|TRBV5-1|NA
CASSLGGNYGYTF
TGCGCCAGCAGTCTAGGGGGGAACTATGGCTACACCTTC
>15|many|TRBJ2-5|TRBV5-1|NA
CASSFGRQFQNRQYF
TGCGCCAGCAGCTTTGGAAGACAGTTCCAAAATAGGCAGTACTTC
>15|NA|TRBJ1-5|TRBV4-1|NA
CASSQDSRRGQPQHF
TGCGCCAGCAGCCAAGACTCCAGGCGTGGGCAGCCCCAGCATTTT
>16|few|TRBJ2-2|TRBV5-1|NA
CASGLITQGNTGELFF
TGCGCCAGCGGACTGATCACGCAGGGGAACACCGGGGAGCTGTTTTTT
>16|few|TRBJ2-2|TRBV6-1|TRBD2
CASSDIGGRYTGELFF
TGTGCCAGCAGTGATATAGGCGGGAGATACACCGGGGAGCTGTTTTTT
>15|NA|TRBJ2-3|TRBV5-1|NA
CASSLATSPQDTQYF
TGCGCCAGCAGCTTGGCGACAAGTCCTCAGGATACGCAGTATTTT
>14|few|TRBJ1-5|TRBV6-4|NA
CASSDSAGAQPQHF
TGTGCCAGCAGTGACTCGGCAGGGGCTCAGCCCCAGCATTTT
>14|NA|TRBJ2-1|TRBV2|NA
CASSRDSSYNEQFF
TGTGCCAGCAGCCGGGACTCCTCCTACAATGAGCAGTTCTTC
>14|NA|TRBJ1-1|TRBV5-1|NA
CASSLPGRGTEAFF
TGCGCCAGCAGCTTGCCAGGGAGGGGGACTGAAGCTTTCTTT
>18|few|TRBJ1-6|TRBV3-1|NA
CASSPQLSGGRYNSPLHF
TGTGCCAGCAGCCCGCAGCTAAGTGGGGGCCGCTATAATTCACCCCTCCACTTT
>15|many|TRBJ2-3|TRBV5-1|NA
CASSFAGGGTDTQYF
TGCGCCAGCAGCTTTGCCGGGGGAGGCACAGATACGCAGTATTTT
>13|NA|TRBJ1-1|TRBV5-1|NA
CASSLDVGTEAFF
TGCGCCAGCAGCTTGGACGTCGGAACTGAAGCTTTCTTT
>14|NA|TRBJ2-3|TRBV5-1|NA
CASSLPGGQDTQYF
TGCGCCAGCAGCTTGCCCGGGGGCCAGGATACGCAGTATTTT
>12|NA|TRBJ1-1|TRBV12-3/TRBV12-4|NA
CASRSGNTEAFF
TGTGCCAGCAGGTCGGGTAACACTGAAGCTTTCTTT
>16|NA|TRBJ1-1|TRBV7-9|TRBD1
CASRLSLGQAGTEAFF
TGTGCCAGCAGGCTGTCCTTGGGACAGGCGGGCACTGAAGCTTTCTTT
>13|NA|TRBJ1-6|TRBV20-1|NA
CSARGRNNSPLHF
TGCAGTGCTAGAGGCAGGAATAATTCACCCCTCCACTTT
>16|few|TRBJ2-1|TRBV28|NA
CASSRDRTSSYNEQFF
TGTGCCAGCAGTCGAGACAGAACCAGCTCCTACAATGAGCAGTTCTTC
>11|many|TRBJ1-2|TRBV20-1|NA
CSARESYGYTF
TGCAGTGCTAGAGAGAGCTATGGCTACACCTTC
>15|few|TRBJ2-5|TRBV5-1|NA
CASSFFGPSGETQYF
TGCGCCAGCAGCTTCTTCGGACCCTCTGGAGAGACCCAGTACTTC
>15|NA|TRBJ2-3|TRBV7-2|NA
CASSPIYGLGSTQYF
TGTGCCAGCAGTCCGATCTATGGCCTTGGGAGTACGCAGTATTTT
>15|many|TRBJ1-2|TRBV29-1|TRBD1
CSVEHRGHDGYGYTF
TGCAGCGTTGAACACAGGGGTCATGATGGCTATGGCTACACCTTC
>15|few|TRBJ1-4|TRBV7-9|NA
CASSLPSATNEKLFF
TGTGCCAGCAGCTTACCCTCAGCAACTAATGAAAAACTGTTTTTT
>17|NA|TRBJ2-1|TRBV5-1|TRBD2
CASSWGLAGSSYNKQFF
TGCGCCAGCAGCTGGGGGCTAGCGGGGAGCTCCTACAATAAGCAGTTCTTC
>12|many|TRBJ2-7|TRBV28|NA
CASSRAGYEQYF
TGTGCCAGCAGCCGGGCCGGTTACGAGCAGTACTTC
>14|few|TRBJ2-3|TRBV20-1|TRBD2
CSARKAGPTDTQYF
TGCAGTGCTAGGAAAGCGGGGCCCACAGATACGCAGTATTTT